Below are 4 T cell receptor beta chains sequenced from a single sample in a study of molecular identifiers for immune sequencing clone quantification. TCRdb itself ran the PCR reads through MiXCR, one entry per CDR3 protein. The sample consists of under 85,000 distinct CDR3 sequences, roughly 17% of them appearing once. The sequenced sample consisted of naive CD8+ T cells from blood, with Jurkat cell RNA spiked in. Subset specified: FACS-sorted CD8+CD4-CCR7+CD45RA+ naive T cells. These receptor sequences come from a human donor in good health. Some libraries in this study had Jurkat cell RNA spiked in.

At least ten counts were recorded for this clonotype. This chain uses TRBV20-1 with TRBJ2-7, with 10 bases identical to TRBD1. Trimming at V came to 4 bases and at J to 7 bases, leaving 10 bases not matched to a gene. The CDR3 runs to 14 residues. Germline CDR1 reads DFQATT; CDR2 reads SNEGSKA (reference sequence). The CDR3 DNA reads TGCAGTGCTAATCCGGGACAGGGGACTTTAGAGCAGTACTTC. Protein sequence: CSANPGQGTLEQYF.

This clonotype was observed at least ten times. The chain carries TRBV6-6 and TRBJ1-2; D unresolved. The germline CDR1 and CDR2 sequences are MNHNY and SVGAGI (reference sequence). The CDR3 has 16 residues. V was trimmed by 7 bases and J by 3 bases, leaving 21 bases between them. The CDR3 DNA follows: TGTGCCAGCACCCCTTACCTAGAGGGCCCATACTATGGCTACACCTTC. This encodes CASTPYLEGPYYGYTF.

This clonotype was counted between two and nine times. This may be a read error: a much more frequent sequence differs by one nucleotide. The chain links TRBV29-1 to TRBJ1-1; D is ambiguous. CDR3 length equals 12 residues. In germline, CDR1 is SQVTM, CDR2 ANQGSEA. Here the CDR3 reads CGVKRIGTEAFF. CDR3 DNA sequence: TGCGGCGTGAAGCGTATTGGCACTGAAGCTTTCTTT.

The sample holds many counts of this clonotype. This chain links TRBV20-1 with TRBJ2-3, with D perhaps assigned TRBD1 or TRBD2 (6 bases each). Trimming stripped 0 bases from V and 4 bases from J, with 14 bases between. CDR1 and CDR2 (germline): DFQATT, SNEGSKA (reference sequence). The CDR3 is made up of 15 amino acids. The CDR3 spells CSARDVAEGADTQYF. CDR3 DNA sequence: TGCAGTGCTAGAGATGTAGCGGAGGGGGCAGATACGCAGTATTTT.